This T cell receptor beta chain was recorded in a study of CD8 T cells in ankylosing spondylitis. This clonotype was seen many times. What it binds is unknown. Via MiXCR, TCRdb re-called the 5' RACE reads, giving one row per CDR3 protein. This table holds more than 150,000 distinct CDR3 sequences, over 15% found once. Overall study findings and caveats: Past research had described some motif variants in reactive arthritis synovial fluid and blood. It appeared that ankylosing spondylitis blood was characterized by a TCR beta motif of several highly homologous variants.

The CDR3 consists of 13 residues. CDR1 is LGHNA, CDR2 YNFKEQ, per germline. Trimming removed 3 bases from V and 6 bases from J; junction bases left unmatched: 0. This sequence originates from a male donor aged 5 to 29 with ankylosing spondylitis or in good health (not recorded which). The sample was blood, either unsorted or a sorted T cell fraction (not recorded which). The chain employs TRBV4-2 and TRBJ2-1; 9 bases align to TRBD2. DNA of the CDR3: TGTGCCAGCAGCCAGGGACTAGCCAATGAGCAGTTCTTC. Its protein product is CASSQGLANEQFF.